This TCR beta chain was identified during a study of CD8+CD57+ T cells in acquired aplastic anemia. All sequencing subjects had displayed CD8+CD57+ cell expansion on flow cytometry. CDR3 and TCR beta VDJ profiling relied on a genomic DNA template. Each CDR3 protein is one row after TCRdb ran MiXCR on the reads. The data contain roughly 160,000 distinct CDR3 sequences, 71% of them singletons. Trimming removed 5 bases from V and 5 bases from J, with 8 bases in between. The CDR3 runs 11 residues. The germline V gene has CDR1 DFQATT and CDR2 SNEGSKA (reference sequence). The source is a human donor with aplastic anemia. The chain combines TRBV20-1 with TRBJ2-3; D not resolved. Sequencing was done on a sample of sorted CD4+, CD8+, or CD8+CD57+ T cells (not recorded which) from PBMCs. The CDR3 region is CSAATVDTQYF. CDR3 DNA sequence: TGCAGTGCTGCTACTGTAGATACGCAGTATTTT.